These 27 T cell receptor beta chains were sequenced from one sample in a study of blood T cell repertoires in COVID-19. TCRdb's table, derived via immunoSEQ multiplex PCR, lists solely in-frame clones and lacks some. The repertoire consists of under 300,000 clones, with around 80% occurring once and the leading ten covering around 1.5%. The sample consisted of peripheral blood. The receptors derive from a woman aged 40-49 years who had recovered from COVID-19.

The chain recombines TRBV7-2 with TRBJ2-3; a possible D gene is TRBD1 (5 bases). V was shortened by 3 bases and J by 5 bases, with 15 bases between the two germline ends. Germline-derived CDR1 and CDR2 are SGHTA and FQGNSA. The CDR3 has 15 amino acids. The CDR3 DNA reads TGTGCCAGCAGCTTCCAGATTAGTACAGGAGATACGCAGTATTTT. The encoded protein is CASSFQISTGDTQYF.

This clone was recorded a few times. The genes are TRBV2 and TRBJ1-6; 7 bases are shared with TRBD1. The CDR3 runs to 13 residues. The germline CDR1 and CDR2 sequences are SNHLY and FYNNEI. Trimming cost V 6 bases and J 8 bases; bases outside gene matches: 4. The CDR3 loop reads CASRRTGDSPLHF. The CDR3 bases are TGTGCCAGCAGACGTACAGGGGATTCACCCCTCCACTTT. Supplemented by reference TRBV2 and TRBJ1-6, the full variable domain reads EPEVTQTPSHQVTQMGQEVILRCVPISNHLYFYWYRQILGQKVEFLVSFYNNEISEKSEIFDDQFSVERPDGSNFTLKIRSTKLEDSAMYFCASRRTGDSPLHFGNGTRLTVT.

The chain carries TRBV18 and TRBJ1-2; D call uncertain. The CDR3 length is 14 residues. Trimming stripped 3 bases from V and 4 bases from J, with 12 bases between. Germline CDR1 reads KGHSH; CDR2 reads LQKENI. DNA of the CDR3: TGTGCCAGCTCACCGACCAGCGAGAGCTATGGCTACACCTTC. Translating gives CASSPTSESYGYTF.

The chain carries TRBV5-4 and TRBJ2-3, with a tentative D call TRBD1 (5 bases). V lost 0 bases and J 1 base, leaving 9 bases between the germline ends. The CDR3 contains 15 residues. The germline CDR1 and CDR2 sequences are SGHNT and YYREEE (reference sequence). CDR3 amino acids: CASSLGQGGTDTQYF. The CDR3, as DNA: TGTGCCAGCAGCTTGGGTCAGGGTGGCACAGATACGCAGTATTTT.

V gene TRBV12-3 or TRBV12-4 combines with J gene TRBJ1-4; no clear D. V was clipped by 2 bases and J by 7 bases, with 8 bases between them. This CDR3 has 13 amino acids. The CDR3 coding sequence is TGTGCCAGCAGTTTAATCGGGGTTGAAAAACTGTTTTTT. This codes for CASSLIGVEKLFF.

CDR3 loop: CASSWWGTGGETQYF. Here the CDR3 DNA reads TGCGCCAGCAGCTGGTGGGGGACAGGGGGAGAGACCCAGTACTTC. The V call is TRBV5-1, the J call TRBJ2-5, with 11 bases lining up with TRBD1. Trimming removed 3 bases from V and 4 bases from J; junction bases left unmatched: 5. The CDR3 runs 15 residues. The germline CDR1 and CDR2 sequences are SGHRS and YFSETQ. Based on the CDR3 plus reference TRBV5-1 and TRBJ2-5, the full variable domain is KAGVTQTPRYLIKTRGQQVTLSCSPISGHRSVSWYQQTPGQGLQFLFEYFSETQRNKGNFPGRFSGRQFSNSRSEMNVSTLELGDSALYLCASSWWGTGGETQYFGPGTRLLVL.

V is TRBV6-5 and J is TRBJ1-1, with 9 bases matching TRBD1. CDR3 length: 15 amino acids. J was trimmed by 5 bases and V by 4 bases; bases with no gene match: 8. CDR1 is MNHEY and CDR2 is SVGAGI in the germline V gene. The CDR3 DNA follows: TGTGCCAGCAGTTCCCGAGACAGGGGGAGGACTGAAGCTTTCTTT. Amino acids: CASSSRDRGRTEAFF.

The chain has TRBV19 and TRBJ2-3; TRBD2 is a possible D gene (7 bases). The CDR3 is 14 amino acids. Germline CDR1 LNHDA, CDR2 SQIVND (reference sequence). Trimming took off 5 bases at V and 2 bases at J, with 11 bases between the two ends. The CDR3 spells CASSLGGDTDTQYF. As DNA, the CDR3 is TGTGCCAGTAGTCTAGGGGGGGACACAGATACGCAGTATTTT.

This chain connects TRBV23-1 to TRBJ1-1, with D perhaps TRBD1 (5 bases). TRBV23-1 is labeled an ORF, and its function is uncertain. V was clipped by 0 bases and J by 5 bases, with 13 bases between them. The CDR3 extends over 15 amino acids. CDR3 amino acids: CASSQSWGKGTEAFF. The CDR3, as DNA: TGCGCCAGCAGTCAATCGTGGGGAAAGGGGACTGAAGCTTTCTTT.

The chain combines TRBV6-5 with TRBJ2-7; 7 bases are a match to TRBD1. CDR1 is MNHEY, CDR2 SVGAGI, per germline. This CDR3 contains 14 residues. V shed 6 bases and J 0 bases; nucleotides not matched to a gene: 5. The CDR3 reads CASRVPGGSYEQYF. The CDR3 coding sequence is TGTGCCAGCAGGGTTCCAGGGGGCTCCTACGAGCAGTACTTC.

The J gene is TRBJ2-5, the V gene TRBV6-5; 7 nucleotides align to TRBD2. The CDR3 sequence is 13 residues long. Germline values: CDR1 MNHEY, CDR2 SVGAGI. J was trimmed by 5 bases and V by 8 bases; bases with no gene match: 8. The CDR3 is CASHGGVVETQYF. DNA of the CDR3: TGTGCCAGCCATGGGGGGGTCGTGGAGACCCAGTACTTC.

The J gene is TRBJ1-5, the V gene TRBV3-1 (or the pseudogene TRBV3-2), with D possibly TRBD1 on 5 matching bases. CDR3 size: 17 residues. V was cut by 4 bases and J by 0 bases, with 16 bases left in between. Germline lookup yields CDR1 LGHDT and CDR2 YNNKEL (reference sequence). The CDR3 bases are TGTGCCAGCAGCCCTTCCTCGACAGTCTATAGCAATCAGCCCCAGCATTTT. Translated, it gives CASSPSSTVYSNQPQHF.

This clone was observed once. The rearrangement uses TRBV29-1 and TRBJ1-1; D unclear. Per germline, CDR1 SQVTM and CDR2 ANQGSEA. This CDR3 is built from 14 residues. Deletions cut 4 bases from V and 2 bases from J, with 14 bases between. Here the CDR3 reads CSVGGGSGNTEAFF. CDR3 coding DNA: TGCAGCGTTGGCGGAGGTTCTGGAAACACTGAAGCTTTCTTT. Using reference TRBV29-1 and TRBJ1-1 for the parts outside the CDR3, the full variable domain is SAVISQKPSRDICQRGTSLTIQCQVDSQVTMMFWYRQQPGQSLTLIATANQGSEATYESGFVIDKFPISRPNLTFSTLTVSNMSPEDSSIYLCSVGGGSGNTEAFFGQGTRLTVV.

This clone was counted between two and nine times. This chain links TRBV29-1 with TRBJ1-2; D gene unclear. This CDR3 is built from 13 residues. With 6 bases removed from V and 7 bases from J, the gap between germline ends came to 18 bases. Germline CDR1 and CDR2: SQVTM and ANQGSEA. This CDR3 reads CSVPPRGMFGYTF. Written as DNA, the CDR3 is TGCAGCGTCCCCCCTCGGGGAATGTTTGGCTACACCTTC.

The rearrangement uses TRBV10-3 and TRBJ1-1, with 7 bases matching TRBD1. This CDR3 is 15 amino acids long. Germline CDR1 and CDR2: ENHRY and SYGVKD. The V and J ends lost 10 bases and 2 bases, in that order; junction bases with no gene match: 13. Here the CDR3 reads CASNGGGQDNTEAFF. Written as DNA, the CDR3 is TGTGCCAGCAATGGCGGCGGACAGGATAACACTGAAGCTTTCTTT.

The rearrangement links TRBV29-1 to TRBJ2-1; no clear D gene. Germline CDR1 reads SQVTM; CDR2 reads ANQGSEA. Trimming shortened V by 6 bases and J by 3 bases, and 15 bases separated the two germline ends. The CDR3 runs to 14 residues. CDR3 region: CSVVDFSFYNEQFF. The CDR3 DNA is TGCAGCGTCGTCGACTTCTCGTTCTACAATGAGCAGTTCTTC.

This clone appeared a few times. In DNA, the CDR3 is TGTGCCAGTAGTAACACAGGCGCCGGGGAGCTGTTTTTT. Its translation: CASSNTGAGELFF. This sequence joins TRBV19 and TRBJ2-2; TRBD1 is a possible D gene (5 bases). Trimming pared 4 bases from V and 6 bases from J, leaving 9 bases between. This CDR3 spans 13 amino acids. Germline V lookup: CDR1 LNHDA, CDR2 SQIVND (reference sequence).

The J gene is TRBJ1-1, the V gene TRBV3-1 (or the pseudogene TRBV3-2); 8 bases align to TRBD1. This CDR3 is 14 amino acids long. Trimming at V came to 4 bases and at J to 4 bases, leaving 5 bases not matched to a gene. The germline gives CDR1 LGHDT, CDR2 YNNKEL (reference sequence). The chain's CDR3 is CASSPGQGGTEAFF. CDR3 coding DNA: TGTGCCAGCAGCCCCGGACAGGGAGGCACTGAAGCTTTCTTT.

The table lists this clone with a count of one. The V and J genes are TRBV7-6 and TRBJ2-7, with D possibly TRBD2 on 7 matching bases. The germline V gene encodes CDR1 SGHVS and CDR2 FNYEAQ. CDR3 length: 15 amino acids. V was pared by 0 bases and J by 3 bases, with 12 bases between. The chain's CDR3 is CASSLAGGGGYEQYF. The DNA for the CDR3 is TGTGCCAGCAGCTTAGCGGGGGGAGGGGGCTACGAGCAGTACTTC.

The table lists this clone with a count of one. V is TRBV28 and J is TRBJ2-1; 11 nucleotides agree with TRBD2. The CDR3 loop spans 17 amino acids. The V gene end was trimmed by 5 bases and the J gene end by 0 bases; junction bases not matched to a gene: 6. Germline V gives CDR1 MDHEN, CDR2 SYDVKM. The CDR3 nucleotides are TGTGCCAGCAGTCCTATAGCGGGGGGGGGCTCCTACAATGAGCAGTTCTTC. The encoded protein is CASSPIAGGGSYNEQFF.

This chain uses TRBV14 with TRBJ2-7, with 7 bases matching TRBD1. The CDR3 extends over 14 amino acids. The ends lost 4 bases at V and 1 base at J; junction bases unmatched: 4. Germline V gene data show CDR1 as SGHDN and CDR2 as FVKESK. CDR3 residues: CASSLYRGSYEQYF. The DNA of the CDR3 is TGTGCCAGCAGCCTATACAGGGGATCCTACGAGCAGTACTTC. The entire variable domain, with the rest obtained from reference TRBV14 and TRBJ2-7, is as follows: EAGVTQFPSHSVIEKGQTVTLRCDPISGHDNLYWYRRVMGKEIKFLLHFVKESKQDESGMPNNRFLAERTGGTYSTLKVQPAELEDSGVYFCASSLYRGSYEQYFGPGTRLTVT.

The genes are TRBV6-2 or TRBV6-3 and TRBJ2-3; TRBD2 agrees at 12 bases. This CDR3 has 14 residues. The V gene end was trimmed by 6 bases and the J gene end by 5 bases; junction bases not matched to a gene: 3. CDR1 is MNHEY, CDR2 SVGEGT, per germline. This chain's CDR3 is CASSRLAGEDTQYF. The DNA of the CDR3 is TGTGCCAGCAGCCGACTAGCGGGGGAAGATACGCAGTATTTT.

V gene TRBV6-5 combines with J gene TRBJ2-5, with a weak D call TRBD2 (5 bases). V lost 3 bases and J lost 5, with 13 bases in between. This CDR3 region has 14 residues. Germline CDR1 MNHEY, CDR2 SVGAGI. The CDR3 region has the DNA TGTGCCAGCAGTTATACGAGGGAGTTGGAGACCCAGTACTTC. It encodes CASSYTRELETQYF.

This chain uses TRBV5-1 with TRBJ1-2, with D possibly being TRBD1 (5 bases). The V gene lost 0 bases and the J gene lost 5 bases, with 17 bases spanning the gap. CDR3 length: 16 amino acids. Germline loops: CDR1 SGHRS, CDR2 YFSETQ. CDR3 sequence: CASSLVPPRQFYGYTF. The CDR3 bases are TGCGCCAGCAGCTTGGTCCCTCCAAGACAGTTTTATGGCTACACCTTC.

This rearrangement joins TRBV7-2 to TRBJ1-5; the match to TRBD1 covers 7 bases. Germline trimming cut 1 base from V and 4 bases from J; bases unmatched to any gene: 4. This CDR3 is built from 15 residues. Germline V gene sequence: CDR1 SGHTA, CDR2 FQGNSA. CDR3 protein: CASSLGDSLNQPQHF. CDR3 DNA: TGTGCCAGCAGCTTAGGGGACAGCCTAAATCAGCCCCAGCATTTT.

This clone was picked up a small number of times. This chain joins TRBV4-3 and TRBJ2-7; 15 bases are shared with TRBD2. From germline, CDR1 is LGHNA and CDR2 YSLEER. The CDR3 sequence is 20 residues long. V lost 1 base and J lost 0; bases outside the gene matches: 10. CDR3 sequence reads: CASSQALGTSGGLSSYEQYF. The CDR3 nucleotides read TGCGCCAGCAGCCAAGCACTTGGGACTAGCGGGGGGCTGAGCTCCTACGAGCAGTACTTC.

V and J are TRBV30 and TRBJ2-7, with 8 bases identical to TRBD2. CDR3 size: 14 residues. Germline V gene lookup returns CDR1 GTSNPN and CDR2 SVGIG (reference sequence). The junction had 4 bases not matched to a gene; V was cut back by 0 bases and J by 3 bases. Here the CDR3 DNA reads TGTGCCTGGAGTGTCATTAGCGGGGACTACGAGCAGTACTTC. Amino acid sequence: CAWSVISGDYEQYF.